The table lists the clone carrying this T cell receptor beta chain with a few counts. Antigen unknown. The data derive from a study of T cells in Graves' hyperthyroidism and ophthalmopathy. General observations from the study: Ophthalmopathy was identified by the model a median approximately six months ahead of onset.

Per the germline V gene, CDR1 is SGHRS and CDR2 is YFSETQ. The CDR3 sequence is 14 residues long. The ends were cut back, 3 bases at V and 7 bases at J, with 14 bases in the middle. Amplification targeted TCR beta CDR3 regions from RNA transcripts. The HTBI primer set served for first-round RT-PCR of the TCR CDR3. TCRdb redid the calling of the multiplex PCR reads with MiXCR, one entry per CDR3 protein. Of about 640,000 distinct CDR3 sequences listed, less than 25% are singletons. Sequenced sample: blood. The sequence derives from a man younger than 45 with Graves' ophthalmopathy. The gene calls are TRBV5-1 and TRBJ2-1; D possibly corresponds to TRBD1 (6 bases). This chain's CDR3 is CASSSPGHQNEQFF. The CDR3 region has the DNA TGCGCCAGCAGCTCCCCGGGACACCAGAATGAGCAGTTCTTC.